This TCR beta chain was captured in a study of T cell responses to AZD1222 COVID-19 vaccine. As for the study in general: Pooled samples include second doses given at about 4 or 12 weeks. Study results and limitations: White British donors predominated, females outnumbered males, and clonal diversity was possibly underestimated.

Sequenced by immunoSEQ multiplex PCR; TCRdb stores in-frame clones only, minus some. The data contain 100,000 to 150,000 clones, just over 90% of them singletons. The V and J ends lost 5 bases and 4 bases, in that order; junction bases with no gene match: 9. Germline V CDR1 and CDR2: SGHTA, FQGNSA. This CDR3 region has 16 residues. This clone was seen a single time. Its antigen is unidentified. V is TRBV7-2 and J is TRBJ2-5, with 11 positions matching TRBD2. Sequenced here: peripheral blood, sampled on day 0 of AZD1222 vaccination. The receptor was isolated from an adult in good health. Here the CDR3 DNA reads TGTGCCAGCAGCCTCCGACTAGCGGGGAAAGCAGAGACCCAGTACTTC. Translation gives CASSLRLAGKAETQYF.